What follows describes a single T cell receptor beta chain. This entry belongs to a study of PD-L1 blockade in urothelial cancer. Study summary: Enrolled patients had been treated previously with 0 to 3 chemotherapy regimens. The median T cell count in blood samples was 141,255.

Method: immunoSEQ multiplex PCR; TCRdb's copy keeps in-frame clones and lacks some. The table includes roughly 100,000 clones, around four fifths detected once. Stated time point: peripheral blood 6 weeks after treatment start. The CDR3 runs to 12 residues. In germline, CDR1 is SGHRS, CDR2 YFSETQ. V was pared by 0 bases and J by 9 bases, with 10 bases between. The TCR was taken from a man aged 70-80 years with urothelial cancer. The chain carries TRBV5-1 and TRBJ2-7, with a weak D call TRBD1 (5 bases). Sequences were derived from PBMCs, sampled around atezolizumab (anti-PD-L1) treatment. CDR3 region: CASSLGQGMQYF. CDR3 bases: TGCGCCAGCAGCTTGGGTCAGGGCATGCAGTACTTC.